This TCR beta chain came from a study of blood T cell repertoires in COVID-19. For the study at large: Whether acute or convalescent, the COVID-19 samples came from the United States, Italy and Spain.

Participants had their cohort set by participant-reported clinical history. Profiled with immunoSEQ multiplex PCR; TCRdb holds only in-frame clones, not every one. The sample has a few hundred thousand clones; 70% to 90% are singletons. V shed 6 bases and J 4 bases; nucleotides not matched to a gene: 6. Germline assignment: CDR1 MGHRA and CDR2 YSYEKL. The CDR3 is made up of 13 amino acids. The clonotype was recovered from a woman in her fifties or sixties who had recovered from COVID-19. J is TRBJ2-7 and V is TRBV4-1, with 7 bases matching TRBD1. Sequenced material: PBMCs or T cells enriched from blood (not recorded which). Here the CDR3 DNA reads TGCGCCAGCAGGCGAGGGGGCGGGTACGAGCAGTACTTC. It is translated as CASRRGGGYEQYF.